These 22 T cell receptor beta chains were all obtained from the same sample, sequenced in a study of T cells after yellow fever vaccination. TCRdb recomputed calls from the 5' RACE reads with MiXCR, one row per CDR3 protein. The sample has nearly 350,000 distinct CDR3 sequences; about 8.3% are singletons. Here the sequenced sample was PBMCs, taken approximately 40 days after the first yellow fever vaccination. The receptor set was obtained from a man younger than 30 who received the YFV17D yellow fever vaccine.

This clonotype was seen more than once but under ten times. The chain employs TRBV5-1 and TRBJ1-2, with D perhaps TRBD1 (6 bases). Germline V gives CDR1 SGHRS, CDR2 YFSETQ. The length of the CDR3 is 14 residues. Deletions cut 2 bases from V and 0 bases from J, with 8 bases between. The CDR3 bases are TGCGCCAGCAGCTTAACAGGGCCTAACTATGGCTACACCTTC. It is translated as CASSLTGPNYGYTF.

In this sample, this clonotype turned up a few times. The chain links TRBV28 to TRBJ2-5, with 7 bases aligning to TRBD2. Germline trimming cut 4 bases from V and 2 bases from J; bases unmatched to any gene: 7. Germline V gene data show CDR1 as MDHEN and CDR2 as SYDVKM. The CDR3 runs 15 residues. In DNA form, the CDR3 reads TGTGCCAGCAGTTCATTAACTAGCGCACAAGAGACCCAGTACTTC. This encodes CASSSLTSAQETQYF.

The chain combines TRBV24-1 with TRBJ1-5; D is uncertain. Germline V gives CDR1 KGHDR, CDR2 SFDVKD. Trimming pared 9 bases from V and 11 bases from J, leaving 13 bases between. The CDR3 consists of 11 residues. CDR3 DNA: TGTGCCACCGTTACCGAGACGGCCCAGCATTTT. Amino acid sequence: CATVTETAQHF.

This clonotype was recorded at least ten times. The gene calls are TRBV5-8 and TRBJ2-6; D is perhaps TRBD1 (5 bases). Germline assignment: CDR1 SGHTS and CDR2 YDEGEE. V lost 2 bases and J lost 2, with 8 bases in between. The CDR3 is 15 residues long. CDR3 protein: CASSFRDTGANVLTF. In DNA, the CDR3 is TGTGCCAGCAGCTTCAGGGATACTGGGGCCAACGTCCTGACTTTC. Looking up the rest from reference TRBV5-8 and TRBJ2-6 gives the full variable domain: EAGVTQSPTHLIKTRGQQATLRCSPISGHTSVYWYQQALGLGLQFLLWYDEGEERNRGNFPPRFSGRQFPNYSSELNVNALELEDSALYLCASSFRDTGANVLTFGAGSRLTVL.

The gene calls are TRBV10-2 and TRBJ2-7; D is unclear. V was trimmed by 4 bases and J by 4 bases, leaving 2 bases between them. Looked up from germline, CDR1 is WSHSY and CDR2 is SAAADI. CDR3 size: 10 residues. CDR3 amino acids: CASSGYEQYF. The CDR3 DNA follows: TGCGCCAGCAGTGGGTACGAGCAGTACTTC.

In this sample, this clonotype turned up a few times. Here the CDR3 reads CAISEQESKKTQYF. In DNA, the CDR3 is TGTGCCATCAGTGAGCAGGAAAGCAAGAAGACCCAGTACTTC. The V and J genes are TRBV10-3 and TRBJ2-5; D gene unclear. V lost 2 bases, J lost 6 bases, and 13 bases lay in between. This CDR3 is 14 amino acids long. Looked up from germline, CDR1 is ENHRY and CDR2 is SYGVKD.

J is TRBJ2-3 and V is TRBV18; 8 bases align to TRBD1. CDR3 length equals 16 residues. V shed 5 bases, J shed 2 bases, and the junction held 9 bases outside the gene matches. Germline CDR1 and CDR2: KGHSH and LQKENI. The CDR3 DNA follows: TGTGCCAGCTCAACAATGACAGGGGAACTCACAGATACGCAGTATTTT. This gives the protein CASSTMTGELTDTQYF.

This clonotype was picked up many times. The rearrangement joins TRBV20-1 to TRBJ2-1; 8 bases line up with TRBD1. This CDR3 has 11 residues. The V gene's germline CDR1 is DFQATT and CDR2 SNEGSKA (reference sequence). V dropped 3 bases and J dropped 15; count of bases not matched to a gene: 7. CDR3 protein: CSARGQVLGFF. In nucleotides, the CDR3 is TGCAGTGCTAGGGGACAGGTACTGGGGTTCTTC.

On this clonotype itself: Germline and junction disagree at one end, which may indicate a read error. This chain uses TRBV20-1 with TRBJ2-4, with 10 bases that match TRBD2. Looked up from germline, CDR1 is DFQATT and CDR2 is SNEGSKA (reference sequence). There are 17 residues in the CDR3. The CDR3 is CCARDLSGGAGGNIQYF. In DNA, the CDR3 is TGCTGTGCTAGAGATCTCAGCGGGGGGGCGGGGGGAAACATTCAGTACTTC.

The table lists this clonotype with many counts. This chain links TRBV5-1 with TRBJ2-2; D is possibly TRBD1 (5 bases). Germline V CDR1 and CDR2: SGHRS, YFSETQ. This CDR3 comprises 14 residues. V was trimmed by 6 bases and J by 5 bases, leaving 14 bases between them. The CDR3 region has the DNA TGCGCCAGCACCGTGGGGCAAAGGACCGGGGAGCTGTTTTTT. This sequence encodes CASTVGQRTGELFF.

CDR3 in DNA: TGTGCCAGCAGATACACAGGTCAGGAGGGTGGCTACACCTTC. Translating gives CASRYTGQEGGYTF. The gene calls are TRBV12-3 or TRBV12-4 and TRBJ1-2, with a possible D match to TRBD1 (5 bases). This CDR3 is 14 amino acids long. Trimming pared 6 bases from V and 7 bases from J, leaving 18 bases between.

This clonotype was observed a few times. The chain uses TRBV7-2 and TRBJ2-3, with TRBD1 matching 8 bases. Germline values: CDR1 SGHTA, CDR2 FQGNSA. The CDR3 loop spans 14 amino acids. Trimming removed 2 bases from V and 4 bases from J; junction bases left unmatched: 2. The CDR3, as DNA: TGTGCCAGCAGCTTACAGGGGGCTGCAGATACGCAGTATTTT. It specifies CASSLQGAADTQYF. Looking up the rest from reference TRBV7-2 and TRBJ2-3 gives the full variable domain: GAGVSQSPSNKVTEKGKDVELRCDPISGHTALYWYRQSLGQGLEFLIYFQGNSAPDKSGLPSDRFSAERTGGSVSTLTIQRTQQEDSAVYLCASSLQGAADTQYFGPGTRLTVL.

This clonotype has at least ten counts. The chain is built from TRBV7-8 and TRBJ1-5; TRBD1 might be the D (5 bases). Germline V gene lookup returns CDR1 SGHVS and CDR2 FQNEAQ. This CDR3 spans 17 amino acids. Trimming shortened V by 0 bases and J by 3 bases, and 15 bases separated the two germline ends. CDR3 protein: CASSLARFVGDNQPQHF. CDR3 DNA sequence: TGTGCCAGCAGCTTAGCCCGGTTTGTAGGGGACAATCAGCCCCAGCATTTT. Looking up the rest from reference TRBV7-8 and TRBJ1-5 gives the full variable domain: GAGVSQSPRYKVAKRGQDVALRCDPISGHVSLFWYQQALGQGPEFLTYFQNEAQLDKSGLPSDRFFAERPEGSVSTLKIQRTQQEDSAVYLCASSLARFVGDNQPQHFGDGTRLSIL.

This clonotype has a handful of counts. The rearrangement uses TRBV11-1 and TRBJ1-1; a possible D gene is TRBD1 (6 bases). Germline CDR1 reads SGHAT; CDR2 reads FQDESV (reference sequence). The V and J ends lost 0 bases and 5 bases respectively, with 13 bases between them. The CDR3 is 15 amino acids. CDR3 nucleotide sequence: TGTGCCAGCAGCTTAGCCCCAGGGGTGGAGACTGAAGCTTTCTTT. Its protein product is CASSLAPGVETEAFF.

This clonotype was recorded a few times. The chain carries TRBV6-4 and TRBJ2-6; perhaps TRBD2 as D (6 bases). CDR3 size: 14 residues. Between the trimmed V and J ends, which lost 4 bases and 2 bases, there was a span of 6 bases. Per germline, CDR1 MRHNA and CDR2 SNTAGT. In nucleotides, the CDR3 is TGTGCCAGCAGTGGGGGGGCTGGGGCCAACGTCCTGACTTTC. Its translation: CASSGGAGANVLTF.

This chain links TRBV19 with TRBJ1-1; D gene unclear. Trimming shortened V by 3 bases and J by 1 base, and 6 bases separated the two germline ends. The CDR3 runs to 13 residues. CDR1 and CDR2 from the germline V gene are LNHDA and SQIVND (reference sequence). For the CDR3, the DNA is TGTGCCAGTAGTATTGAGGGGAACACTGAAGCTTTCTTT. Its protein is CASSIEGNTEAFF.

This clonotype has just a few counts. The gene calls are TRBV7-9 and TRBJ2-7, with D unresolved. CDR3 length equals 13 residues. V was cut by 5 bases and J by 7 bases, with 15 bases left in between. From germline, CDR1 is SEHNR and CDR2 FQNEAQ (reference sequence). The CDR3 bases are TGTGCCAGCAGCGCCCCGGGCCATTGGGAGCAGTACGTC. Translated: CASSAPGHWEQYV.

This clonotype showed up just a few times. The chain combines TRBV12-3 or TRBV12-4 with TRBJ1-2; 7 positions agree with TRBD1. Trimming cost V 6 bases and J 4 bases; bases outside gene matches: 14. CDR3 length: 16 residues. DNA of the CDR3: TGTGCCAGCAGGGATTCGGGGATAGGGGGCTCCTATGGCTACACCTTC. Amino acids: CASRDSGIGGSYGYTF.

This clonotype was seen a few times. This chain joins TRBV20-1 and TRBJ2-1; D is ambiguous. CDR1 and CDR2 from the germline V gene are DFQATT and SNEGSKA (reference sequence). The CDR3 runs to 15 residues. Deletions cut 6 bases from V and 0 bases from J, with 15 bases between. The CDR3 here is CSATRRGSSYNEQFF. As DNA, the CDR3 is TGCAGTGCAACACGTCGCGGAAGCTCCTACAATGAGCAGTTCTTC.

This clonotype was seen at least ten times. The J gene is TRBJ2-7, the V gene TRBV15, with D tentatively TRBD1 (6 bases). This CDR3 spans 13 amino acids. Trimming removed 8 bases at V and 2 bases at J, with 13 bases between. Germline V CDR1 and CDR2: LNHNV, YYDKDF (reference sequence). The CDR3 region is CATGTGLAYEQYF. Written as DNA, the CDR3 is TGTGCCACCGGCACAGGGTTGGCCTACGAGCAGTACTTC.

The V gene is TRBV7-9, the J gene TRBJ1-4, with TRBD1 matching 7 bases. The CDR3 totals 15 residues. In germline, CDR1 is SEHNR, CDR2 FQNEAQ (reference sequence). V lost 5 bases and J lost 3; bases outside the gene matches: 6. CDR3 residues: CASSPQGWANEKLFF. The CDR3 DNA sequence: TGTGCCAGCAGCCCACAGGGGTGGGCTAATGAAAAACTGTTTTTT.

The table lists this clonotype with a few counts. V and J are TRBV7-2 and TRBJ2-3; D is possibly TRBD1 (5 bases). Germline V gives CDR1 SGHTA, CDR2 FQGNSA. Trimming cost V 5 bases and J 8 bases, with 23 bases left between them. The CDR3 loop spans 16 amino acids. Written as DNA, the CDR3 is TGTGCCAGCAGCCAACTCCGGGTGGCCCTTAGGGGTACGCAGTATTTT. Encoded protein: CASSQLRVALRGTQYF.